Sequencing of this T cell receptor beta chain was carried out in a study of T cells in Graves' hyperthyroidism and ophthalmopathy. RNA transcripts were the template for amplifying TCR beta CDR3 regions. HTBI primers were the set used in a first-round RT-PCR of the TCR CDR3. TCRdb reprocessed the multiplex PCR reads with MiXCR, giving one entry per CDR3 protein. The sample yields hundreds of thousands of distinct CDR3 sequences, around 20% seen once. This clonotype was recorded a few times. In germline, CDR1 is SGHRS, CDR2 YFSETQ. The CDR3 runs 18 residues. V was cut by 0 bases and J by 0 bases, with 13 bases left in between.

Material for sequencing was blood. The clonotype comes from a man younger than 45 with Graves' ophthalmopathy. The chain links TRBV5-1 to TRBJ1-6, with D tentatively TRBD1 (5 bases). CDR3 in DNA: TGCGCCAGCAGCTTGGGAAGTAGGGGACCCTCCTATAATTCACCCCTCCACTTT. This sequence encodes CASSLGSRGPSYNSPLHF.